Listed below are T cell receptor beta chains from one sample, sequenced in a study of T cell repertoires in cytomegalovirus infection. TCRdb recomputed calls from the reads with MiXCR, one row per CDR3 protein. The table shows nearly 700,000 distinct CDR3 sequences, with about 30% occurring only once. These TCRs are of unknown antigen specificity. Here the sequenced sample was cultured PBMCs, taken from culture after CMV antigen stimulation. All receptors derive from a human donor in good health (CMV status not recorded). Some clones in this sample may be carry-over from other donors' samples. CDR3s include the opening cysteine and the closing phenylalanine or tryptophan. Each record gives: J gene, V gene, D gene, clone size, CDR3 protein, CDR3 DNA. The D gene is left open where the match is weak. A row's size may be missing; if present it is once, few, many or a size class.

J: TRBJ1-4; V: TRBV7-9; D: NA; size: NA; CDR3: CASSSFGGWSGEKLFF; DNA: TGTGCCAGCAGCTCCTTCGGCGGATGGAGCGGTGAAAAACTGTTTTTT
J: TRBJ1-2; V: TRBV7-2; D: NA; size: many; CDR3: CASSPDTDYGYTF; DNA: TGTGCCAGCAGCCCCGACACGGACTATGGCTACACCTTC
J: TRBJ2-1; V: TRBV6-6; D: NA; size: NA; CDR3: CASSYGGLSYNEQFF; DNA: TGTGCCAGCAGTTATGGGGGCCTCTCCTACAATGAGCAGTTCTTC
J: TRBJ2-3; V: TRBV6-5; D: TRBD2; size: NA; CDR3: CASSLSIRRGGRGDTQYF; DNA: TGTGCCAGCAGCCTATCAATCCGTCGCGGGGGGCGAGGAGATACGCAGTATTTT
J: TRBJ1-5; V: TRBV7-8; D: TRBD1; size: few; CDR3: CASSLDRGFWNQPQHF; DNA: TGTGCCAGCAGCTTAGACAGGGGATTTTGGAATCAGCCCCAGCATTTT
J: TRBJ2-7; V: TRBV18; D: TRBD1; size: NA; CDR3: CASSTGASYEQYF; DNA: TGTGCCAGCTCGACAGGGGCCTCCTACGAGCAGTACTTC
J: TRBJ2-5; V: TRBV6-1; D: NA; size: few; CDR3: CASSEAGTSGGTQYF; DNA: TGTGCCAGCAGTGAAGCGGGGACGTCTGGGGGGACCCAGTACTTC
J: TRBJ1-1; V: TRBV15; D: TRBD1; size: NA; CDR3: CATSTRTGWNTEAFF; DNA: TGTGCCACCAGCACAAGGACAGGATGGAACACTGAAGCTTTCTTT
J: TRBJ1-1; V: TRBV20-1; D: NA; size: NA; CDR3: CSARQGTMNTEAFF; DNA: TGCAGTGCTAGACAGGGGACCATGAACACTGAAGCTTTCTTT
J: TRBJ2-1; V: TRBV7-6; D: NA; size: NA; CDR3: CASSTRGLTTNNEQFF; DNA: TGTGCCAGCAGCACCCGAGGGCTAACTACCAACAATGAGCAGTTCTTC
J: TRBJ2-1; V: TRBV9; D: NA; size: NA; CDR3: CASSVDSVPYNEQFF; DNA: TGTGCCAGCAGCGTAGATTCAGTACCCTACAATGAGCAGTTCTTC
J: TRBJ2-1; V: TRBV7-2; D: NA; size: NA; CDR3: CASSWRGNYNEQFF; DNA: TGTGCCAGCAGCTGGAGGGGAAACTACAATGAGCAGTTCTTC
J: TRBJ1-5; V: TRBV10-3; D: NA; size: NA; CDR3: CAISESRGGQPQHF; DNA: TGTGCCATCAGTGAGTCTCGGGGGGGTCAGCCCCAGCATTTT
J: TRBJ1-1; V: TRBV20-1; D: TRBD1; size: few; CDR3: CSASTGMFTEAFF; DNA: TGCAGTGCTTCGACAGGGATGTTCACTGAAGCTTTCTTT
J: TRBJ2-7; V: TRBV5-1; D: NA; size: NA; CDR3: CASSYTGLSSYEQYF; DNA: TGCGCCAGCAGCTATACAGGGTTGAGCTCCTACGAGCAGTACTTC
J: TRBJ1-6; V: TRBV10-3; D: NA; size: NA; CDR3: CAIRSGADNSPLHF; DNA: TGTGCCATCCGCAGCGGGGCTGACAATTCACCCCTCCACTTT
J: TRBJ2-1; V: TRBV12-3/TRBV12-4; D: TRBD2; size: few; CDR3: CASIREGGGVSSEQFF; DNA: TGTGCCAGCATCCGAGAGGGCGGGGGGGTGAGCAGTGAGCAGTTCTTC
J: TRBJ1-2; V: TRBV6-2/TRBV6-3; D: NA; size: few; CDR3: CASSDDGTAYGYTF; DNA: TGTGCCAGCAGTGACGACGGGACGGCCTATGGCTACACCTTC
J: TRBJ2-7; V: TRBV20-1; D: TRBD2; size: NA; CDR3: CSARVVAGEDEQYF; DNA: TGCAGTGCTAGAGTGGTAGCGGGAGAAGACGAGCAGTACTTC
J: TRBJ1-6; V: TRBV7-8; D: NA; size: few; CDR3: CASSWGGGGGAYNSPLHF; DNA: TGTGCCAGCAGCTGGGGGGGGGGTGGTGGCGCCTATAATTCACCCCTCCACTTT
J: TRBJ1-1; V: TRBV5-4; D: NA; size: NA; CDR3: CASSWLTETTEAFF; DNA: TGTGCCAGCAGCTGGCTGACAGAGACCACTGAAGCTTTCTTT
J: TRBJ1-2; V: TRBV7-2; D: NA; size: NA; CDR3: CASSLDPGGGGYTF; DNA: TGTGCCAGCAGCTTAGACCCCGGAGGGGGAGGCTACACCTTC
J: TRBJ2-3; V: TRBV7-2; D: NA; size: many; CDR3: CASSPYTDTQYF; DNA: TGTGCCAGCAGCCCTTACACAGATACGCAGTATTTT
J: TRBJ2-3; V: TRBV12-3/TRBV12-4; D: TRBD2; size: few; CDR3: CASSGTSGGVYTQYF; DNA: TGTGCCAGCAGCGGGACTAGCGGGGGGGTGTATACGCAGTATTTT
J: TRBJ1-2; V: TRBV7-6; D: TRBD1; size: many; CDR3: CASWDREVGYTF; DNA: TGTGCCAGCTGGGACAGGGAAGTTGGCTACACCTTC
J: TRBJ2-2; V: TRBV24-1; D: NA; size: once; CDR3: CATSAGGTGELFF; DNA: TGTGCCACCAGTGCAGGGGGGACCGGGGAGCTGTTTTTT
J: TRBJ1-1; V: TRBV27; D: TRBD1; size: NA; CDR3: CASSFTGTGNGNTEAFF; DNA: TGTGCCAGCAGTTTCACCGGGACAGGGAATGGTAACACTGAAGCTTTCTTT
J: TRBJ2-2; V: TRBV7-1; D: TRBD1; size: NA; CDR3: CASSYLRDRGYTGELFF; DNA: TGTGCCAGCAGCTATCTTAGAGACAGGGGATACACCGGGGAGCTGTTTTTT
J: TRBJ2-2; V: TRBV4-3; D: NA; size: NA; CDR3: CASSQELRGVGELFF; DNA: TGCGCCAGCAGCCAAGAACTGCGAGGGGTCGGGGAGCTGTTTTTT
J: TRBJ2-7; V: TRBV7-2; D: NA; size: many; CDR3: CASALSSYEQYF; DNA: TGTGCCAGCGCACTGAGCTCCTACGAGCAGTACTTC
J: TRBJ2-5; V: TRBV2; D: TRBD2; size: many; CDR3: CASSDSWSGGKTQYF; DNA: TGTGCCAGCAGTGATTCCTGGAGCGGGGGGAAGACCCAGTACTTC
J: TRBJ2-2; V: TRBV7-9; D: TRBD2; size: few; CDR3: CASSVGLAGGPGELFF; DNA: TGTGCCAGCAGCGTGGGACTAGCGGGAGGGCCCGGGGAGCTGTTTTTT
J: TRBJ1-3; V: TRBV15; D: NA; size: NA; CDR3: CATSTGSGNTIYF; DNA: TGTGCCACCAGTACGGGCTCTGGAAACACCATATATTTT
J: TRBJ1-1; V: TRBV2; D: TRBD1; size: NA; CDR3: CASTDREVFTEAFF; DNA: TGTGCCAGCACCGACAGGGAAGTGTTCACTGAAGCTTTCTTT
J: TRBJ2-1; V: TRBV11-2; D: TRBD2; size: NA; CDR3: CASRPVAGGYNEQFF; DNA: TGTGCCAGCAGACCTGTAGCGGGAGGGTACAATGAGCAGTTCTTC
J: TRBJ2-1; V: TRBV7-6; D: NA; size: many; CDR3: CASSLGRGVYSYNEQFF; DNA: TGTGCCAGCAGCTTAGGTCGAGGAGTGTACTCCTACAATGAGCAGTTCTTC
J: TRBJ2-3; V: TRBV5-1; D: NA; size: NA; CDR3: CASSEKDPFRTDTQYF; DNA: TGCGCCAGCAGCGAGAAGGACCCCTTCCGCACAGATACGCAGTATTTT
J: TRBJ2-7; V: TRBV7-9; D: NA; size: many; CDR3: CASSLSGFSYEQYF; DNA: TGTGCCAGCAGCCTCTCGGGGTTCTCCTACGAGCAGTACTTC
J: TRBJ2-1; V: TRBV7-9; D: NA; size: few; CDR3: CASSFESYNEQFF; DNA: TGTGCCAGCAGCTTCGAAAGCTACAATGAGCAGTTCTTC
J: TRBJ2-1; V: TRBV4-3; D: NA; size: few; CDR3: CASSQDPGALDEQFF; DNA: TGCGCCAGCAGCCAAGACCCCGGGGCCCTAGATGAGCAGTTCTTC
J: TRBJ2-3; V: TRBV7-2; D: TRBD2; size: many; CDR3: CASSSYGRGVDTQYF; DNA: TGTGCCAGCAGCTCGTACGGGCGGGGGGTTGATACGCAGTATTTT
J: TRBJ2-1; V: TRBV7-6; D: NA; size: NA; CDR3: CASSYNGGLHNEQFF; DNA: TGTGCCAGCAGTTATAACGGGGGGCTTCACAATGAGCAGTTCTTC
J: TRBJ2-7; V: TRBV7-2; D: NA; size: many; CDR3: CASSPLSRDGSYEQYF; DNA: TGTGCCAGCAGCCCCCTGTCCCGGGACGGCTCCTACGAGCAGTACTTC